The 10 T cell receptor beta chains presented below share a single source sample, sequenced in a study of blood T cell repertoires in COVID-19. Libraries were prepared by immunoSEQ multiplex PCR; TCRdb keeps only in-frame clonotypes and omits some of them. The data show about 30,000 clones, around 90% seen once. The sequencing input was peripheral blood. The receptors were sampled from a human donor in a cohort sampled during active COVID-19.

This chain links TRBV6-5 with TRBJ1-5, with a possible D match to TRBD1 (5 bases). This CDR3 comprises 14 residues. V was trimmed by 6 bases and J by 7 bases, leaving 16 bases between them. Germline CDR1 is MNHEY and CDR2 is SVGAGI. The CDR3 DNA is TGTGCCAGCAGGACGTCGGGGGGTAGCCAGCCCCAGCATTTT. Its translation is CASRTSGGSQPQHF.

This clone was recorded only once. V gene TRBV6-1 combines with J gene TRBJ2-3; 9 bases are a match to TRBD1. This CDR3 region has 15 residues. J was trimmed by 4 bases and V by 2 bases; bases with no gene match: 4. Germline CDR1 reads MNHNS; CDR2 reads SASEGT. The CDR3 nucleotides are TGTGCCAGCAGTGAATTTCGACAGGGGGCAGATACGCAGTATTTT. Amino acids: CASSEFRQGADTQYF.

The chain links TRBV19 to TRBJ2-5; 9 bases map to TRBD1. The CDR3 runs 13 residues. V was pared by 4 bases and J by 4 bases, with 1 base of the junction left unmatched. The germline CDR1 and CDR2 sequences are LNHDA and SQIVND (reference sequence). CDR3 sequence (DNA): TGTGCCAGTAGTAGACAGGGGGGAGAGACCCAGTACTTC. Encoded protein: CASSRQGGETQYF.

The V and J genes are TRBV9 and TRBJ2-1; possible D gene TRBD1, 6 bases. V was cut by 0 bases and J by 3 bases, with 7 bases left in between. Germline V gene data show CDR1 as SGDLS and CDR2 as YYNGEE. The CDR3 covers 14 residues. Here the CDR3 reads CASSVEQGYNEQFF. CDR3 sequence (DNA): TGTGCCAGCAGCGTAGAACAGGGCTACAATGAGCAGTTCTTC.

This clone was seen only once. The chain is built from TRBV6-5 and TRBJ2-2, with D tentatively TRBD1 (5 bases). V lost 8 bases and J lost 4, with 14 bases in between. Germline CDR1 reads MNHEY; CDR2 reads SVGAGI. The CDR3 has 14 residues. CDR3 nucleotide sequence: TGTGCCAGCTCCGCCTTGACAGTCACCGGGGAGCTGTTTTTT. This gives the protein CASSALTVTGELFF.

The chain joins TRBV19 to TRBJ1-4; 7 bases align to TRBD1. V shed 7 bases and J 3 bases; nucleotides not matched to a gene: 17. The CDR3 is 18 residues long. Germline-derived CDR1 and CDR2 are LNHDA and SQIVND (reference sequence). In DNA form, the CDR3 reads TGTGCCAGTATGGACCTATCCCGGGACAGCCTATCTAATGAAAAACTGTTTTTT. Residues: CASMDLSRDSLSNEKLFF.

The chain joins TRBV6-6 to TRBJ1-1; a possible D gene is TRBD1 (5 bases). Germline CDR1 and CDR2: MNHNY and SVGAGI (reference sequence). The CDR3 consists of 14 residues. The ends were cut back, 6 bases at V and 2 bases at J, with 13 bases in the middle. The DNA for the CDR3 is TGTGCCAGCAGCAGGGCCGCCTTCAACACTGAAGCTTTCTTT. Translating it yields CASSRAAFNTEAFF.

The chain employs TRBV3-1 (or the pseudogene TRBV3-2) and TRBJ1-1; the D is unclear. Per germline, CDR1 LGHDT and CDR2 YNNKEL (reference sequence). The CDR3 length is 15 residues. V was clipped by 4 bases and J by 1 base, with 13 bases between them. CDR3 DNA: TGTGCCAGCAGCCCACACCTCCAGGAGAACACTGAAGCTTTCTTT. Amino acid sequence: CASSPHLQENTEAFF.

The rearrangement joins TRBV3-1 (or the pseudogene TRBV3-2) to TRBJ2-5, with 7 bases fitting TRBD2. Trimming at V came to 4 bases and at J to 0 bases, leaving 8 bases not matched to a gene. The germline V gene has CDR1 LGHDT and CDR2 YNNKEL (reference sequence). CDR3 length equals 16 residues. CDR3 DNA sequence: TGTGCCAGCAGCCTAGTCGGCGGGGGATACCAAGAGACCCAGTACTTC. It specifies CASSLVGGGYQETQYF.

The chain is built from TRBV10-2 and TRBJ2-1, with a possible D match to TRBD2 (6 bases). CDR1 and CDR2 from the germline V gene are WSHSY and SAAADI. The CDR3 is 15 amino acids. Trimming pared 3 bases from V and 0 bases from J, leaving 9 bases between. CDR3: CASSELAGSYNEQFF. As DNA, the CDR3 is TGCGCCAGCAGTGAACTAGCAGGCTCCTACAATGAGCAGTTCTTC.